Each of the 4 T cell receptor beta chains below was sequenced from the same sample in a study of T cell responses to AZD1222 COVID-19 vaccine. Clones were sequenced by immunoSEQ multiplex PCR, and TCRdb holds only the in-frame ones, with some missing. Among around 150,000 clones, approximately 95% were seen once, and the ten largest hold approximately 7%. The sample was peripheral blood, taken 28 days after the second AZD1222 dose. Receptors were obtained from an adult who received the AZD1222 COVID-19 vaccine.

This chain connects TRBV7-3 to TRBJ2-3; a weak D match, TRBD2 (6 bases). Looked up from germline, CDR1 is SGHTA and CDR2 is FQGTGA. Trimming removed 5 bases from V and 1 base from J, with 7 bases in between. This CDR3 is 13 amino acids long. CDR3 loop: CASSPGGTDTQYF. CDR3 nucleotides: TGTGCCAGCAGCCCGGGGGGCACAGATACGCAGTATTTT.

This chain connects TRBV16 to TRBJ2-3, with D perhaps being TRBD1 or TRBD2 (5 bases each). V dropped 4 bases and J dropped 1 base, with 12 bases sitting between them. CDR3 size: 15 residues. CDR1 and CDR2 from the germline V gene are KGHSY and FQNENV. The CDR3 DNA sequence: TGTGCCAGCAGCCCTCGACGGGGCCGCACAGATACGCAGTATTTT. This sequence encodes CASSPRRGRTDTQYF.

The V gene is TRBV5-6, the J gene TRBJ2-1; TRBD2 is a possible D gene (7 bases). Trimming took off 2 bases at V and 6 bases at J, with 15 bases between the two ends. This CDR3 spans 15 amino acids. CDR1 SGHDT and CDR2 YYEEEE come from the germline V gene. This CDR3 reads CASSLGGGTPNEQFF. The CDR3 DNA is TGTGCCAGCAGCTTAGGCGGGGGCACTCCCAATGAGCAGTTCTTC.

In this sample, this clone turned up once. This chain links TRBV4-3 with TRBJ2-1, with 15 nucleotides matching TRBD2. The CDR3 has 15 residues. V trimming: 4 bases; J trimming: 9 bases; junction bases outside the gene matches: 4. Germline V gene sequence: CDR1 LGHNA, CDR2 YSLEER. CDR3 bases: TGCGCCAGCAGCCGGACTAGCGGGGGGGGAAGTGAGCAGTTCTTC. This translates into CASSRTSGGGSEQFF.